This T cell receptor (beta chain) was observed in a study of T cell responses to AZD1222 COVID-19 vaccine. Method: immunoSEQ multiplex PCR; TCRdb's copy keeps in-frame clones and lacks some. The sample holds about 110,000 clones, 92% seen once. The CDR3 is 17 residues long. Germline V gene data show CDR1 as KGHDR and CDR2 as SFDVKD. V dropped 3 bases and J dropped 5; count of bases not matched to a gene: 7. Turning to this clone: Its antigen is currently unknown.

Study results and limitations: It was only after the peak T cell response that any repertoires were sampled. Only 6 or 7 individuals given AZD1222 were seropositive at baseline.

The chain couples TRBV24-1 to TRBJ1-4, with 11 bases aligning to TRBD1. The receptor was derived from an adult who received the AZD1222 COVID-19 vaccine. The specimen comprised peripheral blood, sampled 28 days after the second AZD1222 dose. The CDR3 DNA follows: TGTGCCACCAGTGATAGCACGGGACAGGGGGGGAATGAAAAACTGTTTTTT. It specifies CATSDSTGQGGNEKLFF.